This T cell receptor beta chain stems from a study of blood T cell repertoires in COVID-19. Study information: The study drew acute and convalescent COVID-19 samples from the United States, Italy and Spain.

Germline V CDR1 and CDR2: SGDLS, YYNGEE. J was trimmed by 4 bases and V by 0 bases; bases with no gene match: 5. The CDR3 spans 15 residues. This table comes from immunoSEQ multiplex PCR, and its TCRdb copy is limited to in-frame clones, with some not included. The data show approximately 300,000 clones, roughly 89% seen once. The source is a woman aged 25 to 45 with COVID-19, enrolled during active disease. V gene TRBV9 combines with J gene TRBJ2-3; 7 positions agree with TRBD2. What was sequenced was peripheral blood. CDR3 in amino acids: CASSVDAAGADTQYF. The CDR3 DNA sequence: TGTGCCAGCAGCGTAGACGCGGCGGGGGCAGATACGCAGTATTTT.